The 23 T cell receptor beta chains listed next were all sequenced from one sample in a study of neurological immune-mediated disorders. TCRdb recomputed calls from the 5' RACE reads with MiXCR, one row per CDR3 protein. This table holds some 79,000 distinct CDR3 sequences, roughly 13% found once. The source material was PBMCs. The receptors here all came from a woman in her forties or fifties in good health.

A note on this clonotype: A read error is possible here, since a much larger clone lies one base away. This rearrangement joins TRBV28 to TRBJ2-6, with D unclear. Trimming took 4 bases from V and 0 from J, leaving 1 base between them. Per germline, CDR1 MDHEN and CDR2 SYDVKM. The CDR3 is made up of 13 amino acids. CDR3 bases: TGTGCCAGCAGTTACTCTGGGGCCAACGTCCTGACTTTC. It translates to CASSYSGANVLTF.

This clonotype was seen at least ten times. The rearrangement uses TRBV7-9 and TRBJ2-7, with 7 bases aligning to TRBD2. Trimming removed 11 bases from V and 1 base from J; junction bases left unmatched: 5. The CDR3 loop spans 12 amino acids. Germline V gives CDR1 SEHNR, CDR2 FQNEAQ (reference sequence). CDR3 sequence: CALSSGSYEQYF. The CDR3 nucleotides read TGTGCCCTTAGTAGCGGGTCCTACGAGCAGTACTTC. Full variable domain (rest looked up from reference TRBV7-9 and TRBJ2-7): DTGVSQNPRHKITKRGQNVTFRCDPISEHNRLYWYRQTLGQGPEFLTYFQNEAQLEKSRLLSDRFSAERPKGSFSTLEIQRTEQGDSAMYLCALSSGSYEQYFGPGTRLTVT.

V usage is TRBV27 and J usage is TRBJ2-1, with D perhaps matching TRBD2 (6 bases). The CDR3 has 16 amino acids. Germline V gene lookup returns CDR1 MNHEY and CDR2 SMNVEV (reference sequence). Trimming left V 6 bases short and J 2 bases short, with 17 bases between. CDR3 amino acids: CASSPSGTGAYNEQFF. As DNA, the CDR3 is TGTGCCAGCAGCCCTTCCGGGACTGGAGCCTACAATGAGCAGTTCTTC.

This clonotype was recorded many times. The chain carries TRBV5-1 and TRBJ2-1; D tentatively reads TRBD1 or TRBD2 (5 bases each). This CDR3 is 13 amino acids long. The V and J ends lost 2 bases and 6 bases respectively, with 9 bases between them. Germline CDR1 and CDR2: SGHRS and YFSETQ. The CDR3 DNA follows: TGCGCCAGCAGCTTACTAGACAGCAATGAGCAGTTCTTC. Amino acid sequence: CASSLLDSNEQFF.

This clonotype has a count of ten or more. The CDR3 spells CSVEVRKRNTEAFF. CDR3 nucleotides: TGCAGCGTTGAGGTCAGGAAACGGAACACTGAAGCTTTCTTT. The chain uses TRBV29-1 and TRBJ1-1; D not resolved. The CDR3 loop spans 14 amino acids. V dropped 3 bases and J dropped 1 base, with 12 bases sitting between them. The germline V gene has CDR1 SQVTM and CDR2 ANQGSEA.

This clonotype occurred many times. V gene TRBV20-1 combines with J gene TRBJ1-6; no reliable D call. CDR1 and CDR2 (germline): DFQATT, SNEGSKA (reference sequence). The CDR3 totals 15 residues. V lost 0 bases and J 8 bases, leaving 14 bases between the germline ends. The CDR3 coding sequence is TGCAGTGCTAGAGAAGGCGGCGGCCGATATTCACCCCTCCACTTT. It codes for CSAREGGGRYSPLHF.

This clonotype was counted ten times or more. The chain joins TRBV10-3 to TRBJ1-4, with unresolved D. There are 16 residues in the CDR3. The V gene's germline CDR1 is ENHRY and CDR2 SYGVKD. The V end lost 0 bases, the J end lost 8 bases, and 16 bases lay between the germline ends. The CDR3 DNA is TGTGCCATCAGTGAGTCGAAGGTCGGGGTAATGGAAAAACTGTTTTTT. It yields the protein CAISESKVGVMEKLFF.

This clonotype was seen repeatedly, ten times or more. V is TRBV5-1 and J is TRBJ2-3; tentative D call: TRBD2 (6 bases). Germline lookup yields CDR1 SGHRS and CDR2 YFSETQ. This CDR3 region has 17 residues. The V end lost 4 bases, the J end lost 6 bases, and 24 bases lay between the germline ends. The CDR3 is CASSQILAGAGLDTQYF. CDR3 bases: TGCGCCAGCAGCCAAATACTAGCAGGCGCCGGCTTGGATACGCAGTATTTT. The entire variable domain, with the rest obtained from reference TRBV5-1 and TRBJ2-3, is as follows: KAGVTQTPRYLIKTRGQQVTLSCSPISGHRSVSWYQQTPGQGLQFLFEYFSETQRNKGNFPGRFSGRQFSNSRSEMNVSTLELGDSALYLCASSQILAGAGLDTQYFGPGTRLTVL.

This clonotype has ten or more counts. The CDR3 is CASSLAGARNQPQHF. The CDR3 DNA follows: TGTGCCAGCAGTTTAGCAGGGGCTCGCAATCAGCCCCAGCATTTT. The chain joins TRBV12-3 or TRBV12-4 to TRBJ1-5; TRBD1 is a possible D gene (5 bases). The CDR3 spans 15 residues. V gave up 0 bases and J gave up 2 bases, with 8 bases separating them.

This clonotype was found many times. The rearrangement joins TRBV15 to TRBJ2-7; D is ambiguous. CDR1 LNHNV and CDR2 YYDKDF come from the germline V gene (reference sequence). The CDR3 loop spans 16 amino acids. V lost 1 base and J lost 5, with 18 bases in between. The CDR3 nucleotides read TGTGCCACCAGCAGAGGTTCGGGCAGGTCAGCCGACGAGCAGTACTTC. As protein: CATSRGSGRSADEQYF. The full variable domain, with the rest looked up from reference TRBV15 and TRBJ2-7, is DAMVIQNPRYQVTQFGKPVTLSCSQTLNHNVMYWYQQKSSQAPKLLFHYYDKDFNNEADTPDNFQSRRPNTSFCFLDIRSPGLGDTAMYLCATSRGSGRSADEQYFGPGTRLTVT.

This clonotype was seen many times. The CDR3 DNA reads TGTGCCAGCACCCCTACAGGATCCGCTGGAAACACCATATATTTT. It encodes CASTPTGSAGNTIYF. V gene TRBV28 combines with J gene TRBJ1-3, with a tentative D call TRBD1 (5 bases). Trimming cost V 7 bases and J 2 bases, with 15 bases left between them. The CDR3 is 15 residues long. In germline, CDR1 is MDHEN, CDR2 SYDVKM. The full variable domain, with the rest looked up from reference TRBV28 and TRBJ1-3, is DVKVTQSSRYLVKRTGEKVFLECVQDMDHENMFWYRQDPGLGLRLIYFSYDVKMKEKGDIPEGYSVSREKKERFSLILESASTNQTSMYLCASTPTGSAGNTIYFGEGSWLTVV.

This clonotype was picked up many times. The chain is built from TRBV3-1 and TRBJ1-1; TRBD1 agrees at 8 bases. Germline V CDR1 and CDR2: LGHDT, YNNKEL (reference sequence). Trimming cost V 6 bases and J 4 bases; bases outside gene matches: 4. This CDR3 comprises 13 residues. Written as DNA, the CDR3 is TGTGCCAGCAGAAAAACAGGGGGCACTGAAGCTTTCTTT. It specifies CASRKTGGTEAFF.

This clonotype occurred many times. The chain recombines TRBV5-1 with TRBJ2-3, with D possibly being TRBD2 (6 bases). With 5 bases removed from V and 3 bases from J, the gap between germline ends came to 10 bases. Germline CDR1 reads SGHRS; CDR2 reads YFSETQ. The CDR3 contains 13 residues. CDR3 residues: CASSRDSTDTQYF. The CDR3 region has the DNA TGCGCCAGCAGTCGGGACTCTACAGATACGCAGTATTTT.

This clonotype was recorded at least ten times. The chain joins TRBV20-1 to TRBJ2-7; possibly TRBD1 for D (6 bases). Per germline, CDR1 DFQATT and CDR2 SNEGSKA (reference sequence). The CDR3 consists of 13 residues. Trimming shortened V by 6 bases and J by 2 bases, and 14 bases separated the two germline ends. CDR3 bases: TGCAGTGCGACGCCGGGACACCCCTACGAGCAGTACTTC. Amino acid sequence: CSATPGHPYEQYF.

In this sample, this clonotype turned up many times. V gene TRBV6-5 combines with J gene TRBJ2-2, with unresolved D. Trimming took off 0 bases at V and 8 bases at J, with 7 bases between the two ends. Germline CDR1 is MNHEY and CDR2 is SVGAGI. The CDR3 is 13 amino acids. The CDR3: CASSYSGSGELFF. In DNA, the CDR3 is TGTGCCAGCAGTTACTCGGGGTCTGGGGAGCTGTTTTTT.

This rearrangement joins TRBV28 to TRBJ1-1, with D possibly matching TRBD1 (6 bases). V shed 7 bases and J shed 1 base, with 22 bases lying between them. The CDR3 totals 17 residues. In germline, CDR1 is MDHEN, CDR2 SYDVKM. Here the CDR3 DNA reads TGTGCCAGCACCTCTAATCCCGCACAGGGAGGGAACACTGAAGCTTTCTTT. It encodes CASTSNPAQGGNTEAFF.

This clonotype was observed at least ten times. The chain employs TRBV5-1 and TRBJ2-7, with D possibly being TRBD1 (5 bases). The V and J ends lost 2 bases and 5 bases respectively, with 14 bases between them. CDR1 and CDR2 from the germline V gene are SGHRS and YFSETQ. This CDR3 spans 14 amino acids. The CDR3 DNA is TGCGCCAGCAGCTTACAGGCAATTCGGGACGAGCAGTACTTC. It translates to CASSLQAIRDEQYF.

This clonotype appeared many times. This chain joins TRBV29-1 and TRBJ1-1; no firm D call. Germline CDR1 and CDR2: SQVTM and ANQGSEA. V was shortened by 0 bases and J by 3 bases, with 8 bases between the two germline ends. The CDR3 is made up of 13 amino acids. CDR3 nucleotide sequence: TGCAGCGTTGAAGATTCCGGGGACACTGAAGCTTTCTTT. Encoded protein: CSVEDSGDTEAFF.

This clonotype was recorded at least ten times. The chain recombines TRBV7-6 with TRBJ1-1; D uncertain. The CDR3 has 15 amino acids. CDR1 is SGHVS and CDR2 is FNYEAQ in the germline V gene. V lost 0 bases to trimming and J lost 3 bases, with 11 bases between them. The CDR3 sequence: CASSLAEKHYTEAFF. The DNA for the CDR3 is TGTGCCAGCAGCTTAGCGGAGAAACATTACACTGAAGCTTTCTTT.

This clonotype was seen repeatedly, ten times or more. V gene TRBV5-6 combines with J gene TRBJ1-1; TRBD1 matches at 7 bases. Germline trimming cut 1 base from V and 0 bases from J; bases unmatched to any gene: 3. This CDR3 has 15 amino acids. Germline lookup yields CDR1 SGHDT and CDR2 YYEEEE. CDR3 residues: CASSLPGTVNTEAFF. The DNA of the CDR3 is TGTGCCAGCAGCTTGCCTGGGACAGTGAACACTGAAGCTTTCTTT. Full variable domain (rest looked up from reference TRBV5-6 and TRBJ1-1): DAGVTQSPTHLIKTRGQQVTLRCSPKSGHDTVSWYQQALGQGPQFIFQYYEEEERQRGNFPDRFSGHQFPNYSSELNVNALLLGDSALYLCASSLPGTVNTEAFFGQGTRLTVV.

This clonotype occurred many times. This chain connects TRBV20-1 to TRBJ2-5; 10 nucleotides line up with TRBD2. This CDR3 region has 13 residues. Per the germline V gene, CDR1 is DFQATT and CDR2 is SNEGSKA (reference sequence). With V trimmed by 6 bases and J by 5 bases, 6 bases remained unmatched. The CDR3 sequence: CSAPERGGETQYF. CDR3 in DNA: TGCAGTGCCCCCGAGCGGGGGGGTGAGACCCAGTACTTC.

This clonotype was picked up a small number of times. V gene TRBV10-3 combines with J gene TRBJ1-2; D is possibly TRBD1 (6 bases). The CDR3 is 13 residues long. The germline V and J ends were trimmed by 8 bases and 4 bases, with 14 bases remaining between them. Germline CDR1 reads ENHRY; CDR2 reads SYGVKD. CDR3 coding DNA: TGTGCCATCTCCCCCCCGGGGGCCTATGGCTACACCTTC. Translating gives CAISPPGAYGYTF.

The rearrangement uses TRBV7-8 and TRBJ1-4; 12 bases fit TRBD1. Germline V gives CDR1 SGHVS, CDR2 FQNEAQ. V dropped 4 bases and J dropped 3; count of bases not matched to a gene: 3. This CDR3 region has 16 residues. The CDR3 coding sequence is TGTGCCAGCAGCTCGGGACAGGGGGCGTCTAATGAAAAACTGTTTTTT. Protein product: CASSSGQGASNEKLFF.